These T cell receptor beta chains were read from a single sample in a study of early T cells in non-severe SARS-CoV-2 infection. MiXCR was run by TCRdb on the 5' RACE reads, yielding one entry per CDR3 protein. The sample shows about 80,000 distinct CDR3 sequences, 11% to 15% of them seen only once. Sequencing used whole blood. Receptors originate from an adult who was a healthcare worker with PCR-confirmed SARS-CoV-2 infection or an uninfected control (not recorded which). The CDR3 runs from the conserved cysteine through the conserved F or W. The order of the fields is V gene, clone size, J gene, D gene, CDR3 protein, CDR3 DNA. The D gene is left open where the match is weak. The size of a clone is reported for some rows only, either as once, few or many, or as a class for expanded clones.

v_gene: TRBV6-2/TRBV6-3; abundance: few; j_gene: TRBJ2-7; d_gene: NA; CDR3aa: CASSYTGFEQYF; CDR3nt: TGTGCCAGCAGCTACACAGGGTTCGAGCAGTACTTC
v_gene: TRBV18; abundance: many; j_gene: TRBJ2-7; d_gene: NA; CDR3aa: CASSRTISGTDNYEQYF; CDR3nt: TGTGCCAGCTCACGCACAATTTCCGGGACCGACAACTACGAGCAGTACTTC
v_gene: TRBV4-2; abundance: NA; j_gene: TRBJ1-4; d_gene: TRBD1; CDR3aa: CASSQSPRPTGDSNEKLFF; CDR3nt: TGTGCCAGCAGCCAATCCCCCCGCCCCACAGGGGACTCTAATGAAAAACTGTTTTTT
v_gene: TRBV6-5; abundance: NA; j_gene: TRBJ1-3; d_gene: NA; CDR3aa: CASSLVGGPSGNTIYF; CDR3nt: TGTGCCAGCAGCCTCGTCGGGGGGCCTTCTGGAAACACCATATATTTT
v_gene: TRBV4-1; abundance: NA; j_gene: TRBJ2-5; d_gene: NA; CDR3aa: CASSQEEKTQYF; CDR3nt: TGCGCCAGCAGCCAAGAGGAAAAGACCCAGTACTTC
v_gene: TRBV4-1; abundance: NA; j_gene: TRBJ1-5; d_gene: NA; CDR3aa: CASSQDGGAFSNQPQHF; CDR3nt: TGCGCCAGCAGCCAAGATGGGGGGGCTTTTAGCAATCAGCCCCAGCATTTT
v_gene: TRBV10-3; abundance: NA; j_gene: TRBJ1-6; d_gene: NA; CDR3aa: CATLRESSYNSPLHF; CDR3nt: TGTGCCACCCTTCGGGAAAGCTCCTATAATTCACCCCTCCACTTT
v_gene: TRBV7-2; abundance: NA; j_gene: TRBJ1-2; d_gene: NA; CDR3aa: CASSLATWDAAGYTF; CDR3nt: TGTGCCAGCAGCTTAGCGACATGGGACGCCGCTGGCTACACCTTC
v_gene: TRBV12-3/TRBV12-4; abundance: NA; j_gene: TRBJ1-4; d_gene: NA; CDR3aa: CASSLGGTDEKLFF; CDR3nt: TGTGCCAGCAGTTTAGGGGGGACGGATGAAAAACTGTTTTTT
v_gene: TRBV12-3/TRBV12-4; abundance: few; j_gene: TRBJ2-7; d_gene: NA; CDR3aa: CASSRPQQGSYSYEQYF; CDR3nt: TGTGCCAGCAGTCGCCCACAACAGGGTTCCTACTCCTACGAGCAGTACTTC
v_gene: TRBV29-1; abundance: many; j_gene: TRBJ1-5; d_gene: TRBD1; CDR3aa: CSVKGAEYQPQHF; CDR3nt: TGCAGCGTTAAGGGGGCCGAGTATCAGCCCCAGCATTTT
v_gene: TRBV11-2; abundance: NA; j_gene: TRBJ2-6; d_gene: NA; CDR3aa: CASSLDRAGANVLTF; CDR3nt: TGTGCCAGCAGCTTAGACAGGGCTGGGGCCAACGTCCTGACTTTC
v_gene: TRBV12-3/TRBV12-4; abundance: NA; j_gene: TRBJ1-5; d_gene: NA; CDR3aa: CASPIPAGGGNQPQHF; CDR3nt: TGTGCCAGCCCAATTCCCGCTGGGGGAGGCAATCAGCCCCAGCATTTT
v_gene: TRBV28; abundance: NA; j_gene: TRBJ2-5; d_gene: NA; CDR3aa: CASRSTQETQYF; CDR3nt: TGTGCCAGCAGATCCACCCAAGAGACCCAGTACTTC
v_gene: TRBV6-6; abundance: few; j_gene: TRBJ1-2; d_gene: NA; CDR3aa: CASSYSGAGYTF; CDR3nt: TGTGCCAGCAGCTATTCAGGCGCTGGCTACACCTTC
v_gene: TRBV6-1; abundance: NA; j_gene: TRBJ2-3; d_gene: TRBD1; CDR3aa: CASSAGTGFTDTQYF; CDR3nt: TGTGCCAGCAGCGCCGGGACAGGGTTCACAGATACGCAGTATTTT
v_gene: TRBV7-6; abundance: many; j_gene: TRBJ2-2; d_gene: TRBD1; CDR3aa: CASSSSTGPQLNTGELFF; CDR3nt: TGTGCCAGCAGCTCATCGACAGGGCCCCAGCTGAACACCGGGGAGCTGTTTTTT
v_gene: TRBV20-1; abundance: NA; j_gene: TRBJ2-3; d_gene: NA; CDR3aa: CSASPAPFTDTQYF; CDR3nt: TGCAGTGCTAGTCCAGCTCCTTTCACAGATACGCAGTATTTT
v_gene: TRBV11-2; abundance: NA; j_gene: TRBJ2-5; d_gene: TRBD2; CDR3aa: CASSPPGGQETQYF; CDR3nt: TGTGCCAGCAGCCCCCCGGGGGGGCAAGAGACCCAGTACTTC
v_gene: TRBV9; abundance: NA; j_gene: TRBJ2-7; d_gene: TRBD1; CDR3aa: CASSAAGTGIGEQYF; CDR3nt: TGTGCCAGCAGCGCAGCCGGGACAGGGATAGGCGAGCAGTACTTC
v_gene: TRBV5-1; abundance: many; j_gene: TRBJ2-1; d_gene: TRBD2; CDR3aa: CASSPLGSSGGKQFF; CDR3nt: TGCGCCAGCAGCCCCCTAGGGTCTAGCGGGGGGAAGCAGTTCTTC
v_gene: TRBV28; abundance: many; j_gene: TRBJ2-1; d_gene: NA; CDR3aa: CASTPLLPPSEQFF; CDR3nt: TGTGCCAGCACCCCCCTCCTGCCGCCGAGCGAGCAGTTCTTC